The 6 T cell receptor beta chains presented below share a single source sample, sequenced in a study of T-cell reconstitution after alpha-beta-depleted transplantation in children. A library of TCRbeta sequences, prepared with unique molecular identifiers, was generated. MiXCR was run by TCRdb on the PCR reads, yielding one entry per CDR3 protein. The profile shows some 840,000 distinct CDR3 sequences, around 17% of them singletons. The sequencing used PBMCs, mostly from graft donor cells, collected 360 days after TCRalphabeta/CD19-depleted stem cell transplant. The receptors stem from a male patient younger than 18 who had a stem cell transplant for acute lymphoblastic leukemia, so the T cells may come from the graft donor.

The rearrangement links TRBV13 to TRBJ2-2, with 7 bases matching TRBD1. Germline CDR1 PRHDT, CDR2 FYEKMQ (reference sequence). Trimming at V came to 4 bases and at J to 7 bases, leaving 12 bases not matched to a gene. The length of the CDR3 is 16 residues. The CDR3 sequence is CASSSRDSLSIGELFF. The CDR3 DNA is TGTGCCAGCAGCTCCCGGGACAGCCTTTCGATCGGGGAGCTGTTTTTT.

The table lists this clonotype with a few counts. This chain links TRBV5-1 with TRBJ2-7; D tentatively fits TRBD1 or TRBD2 (5 bases each). The CDR3 contains 14 residues. Looked up from germline, CDR1 is SGHRS and CDR2 is YFSETQ. V was cut by 8 bases and J by 0 bases, with 15 bases left in between. Here the CDR3 reads CASRRDGYSYEQYF. CDR3 DNA sequence: TGCGCCAGTAGACGGGACGGTTACTCCTACGAGCAGTACTTC.

Only a few counts were recorded for this clonotype. This rearrangement joins TRBV10-1 to TRBJ2-3; the D is unclear. Between the trimmed V and J ends, which lost 0 bases and 0 bases, there was a span of 7 bases. This CDR3 has 15 residues. Germline lookup yields CDR1 WNHNN and CDR2 SYGVQD (reference sequence). CDR3 bases: TGCGCCAGCAGTGAGTCAGTCGGGAGCACAGATACGCAGTATTTT. Encoded protein: CASSESVGSTDTQYF.

The rearrangement uses TRBV7-6 and TRBJ2-5, with D maybe TRBD2 (5 bases). The V gene lost 2 bases and the J gene lost 5 bases, with 18 bases spanning the gap. Looked up from germline, CDR1 is SGHVS and CDR2 is FNYEAQ. This CDR3 has 16 residues. The CDR3 DNA is TGTGCCAGCAGCTTAATGAGCGGACCTGCCGGGGAGACCCAGTACTTC. The encoded protein is CASSLMSGPAGETQYF.

The rearrangement uses TRBV15 and TRBJ2-7; 12 bases fit TRBD2. Germline V CDR1 and CDR2: LNHNV, YYDKDF (reference sequence). The V and J ends lost 0 bases and 13 bases, in that order; junction bases with no gene match: 4. The CDR3 is 13 residues long. The CDR3, as DNA: TGTGCCACCAGCAGAGATAGGACTAGCGGGACCTACTTC. Amino acids: CATSRDRTSGTYF. Supplemented by reference TRBV15 and TRBJ2-7, the full variable domain reads DAMVIQNPRYQVTQFGKPVTLSCSQTLNHNVMYWYQQKSSQAPKLLFHYYDKDFNNEADTPDNFQSRRPNTSFCFLDIRSPGLGDTAMYLCATSRDRTSGTYFGPGTRLTVT.

J is TRBJ2-1 and V is TRBV18; D gene uncertain. Germline V gene sequence: CDR1 KGHSH, CDR2 LQKENI. V gave up 0 bases and J gave up 0 bases, with 24 bases separating them. This CDR3 region has 21 residues. The CDR3 is CASSPPFQKVADPSSYNEQFF. The DNA for the CDR3 is TGTGCCAGCTCACCACCGTTCCAGAAGGTCGCGGATCCTAGCTCCTACAATGAGCAGTTCTTC.